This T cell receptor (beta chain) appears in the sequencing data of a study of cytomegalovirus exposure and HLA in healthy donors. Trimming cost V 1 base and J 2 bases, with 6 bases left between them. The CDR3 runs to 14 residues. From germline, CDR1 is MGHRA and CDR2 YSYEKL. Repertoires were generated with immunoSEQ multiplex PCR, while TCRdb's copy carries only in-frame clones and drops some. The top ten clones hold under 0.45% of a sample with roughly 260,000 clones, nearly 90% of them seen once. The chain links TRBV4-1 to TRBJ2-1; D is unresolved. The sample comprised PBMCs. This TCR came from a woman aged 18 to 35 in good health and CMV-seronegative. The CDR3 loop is CASSQGPAYNEQFF. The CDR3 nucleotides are TGCGCCAGCAGCCAAGGCCCGGCCTACAATGAGCAGTTCTTC.